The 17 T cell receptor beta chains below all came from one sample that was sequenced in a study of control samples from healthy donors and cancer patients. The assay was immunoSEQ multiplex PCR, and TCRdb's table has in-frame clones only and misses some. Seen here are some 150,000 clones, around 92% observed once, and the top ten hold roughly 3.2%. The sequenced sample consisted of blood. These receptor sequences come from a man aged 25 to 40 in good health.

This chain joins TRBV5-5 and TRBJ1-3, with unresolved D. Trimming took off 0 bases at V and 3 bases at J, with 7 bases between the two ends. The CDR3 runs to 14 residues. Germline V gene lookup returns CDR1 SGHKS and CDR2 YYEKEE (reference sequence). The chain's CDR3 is CASSLGRFGNTIYF. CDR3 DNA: TGTGCCAGCAGCTTGGGACGGTTTGGAAACACCATATATTTT.

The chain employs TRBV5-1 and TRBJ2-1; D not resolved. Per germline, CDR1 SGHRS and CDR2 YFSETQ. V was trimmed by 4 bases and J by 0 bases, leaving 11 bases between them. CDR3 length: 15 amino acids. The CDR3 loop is CASSIAVSSYNEQFF. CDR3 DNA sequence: TGCGCCAGCAGCATAGCCGTCAGCTCCTACAATGAGCAGTTCTTC.

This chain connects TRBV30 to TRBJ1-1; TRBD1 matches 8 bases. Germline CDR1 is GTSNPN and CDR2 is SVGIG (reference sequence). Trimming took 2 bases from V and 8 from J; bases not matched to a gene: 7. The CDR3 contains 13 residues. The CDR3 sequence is CAWSFQGAGEAFF. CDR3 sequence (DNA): TGTGCCTGGAGTTTTCAGGGGGCGGGGGAAGCTTTCTTT.

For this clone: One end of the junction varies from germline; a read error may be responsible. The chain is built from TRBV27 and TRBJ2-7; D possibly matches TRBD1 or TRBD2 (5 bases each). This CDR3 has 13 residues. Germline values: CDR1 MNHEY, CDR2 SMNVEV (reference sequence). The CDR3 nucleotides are TGTGCCAGCAGTCGGGTGGGGACCCCCGGAATATTCTTC. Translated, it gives CASSRVGTPGIFF.

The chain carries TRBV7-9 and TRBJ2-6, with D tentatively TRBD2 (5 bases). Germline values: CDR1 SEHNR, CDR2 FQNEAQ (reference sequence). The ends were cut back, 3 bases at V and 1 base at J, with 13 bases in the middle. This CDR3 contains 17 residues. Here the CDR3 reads CASSLRVLRSGANVLTF. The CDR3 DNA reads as TGTGCCAGCAGCTTGCGGGTCCTTCGGTCTGGGGCCAACGTCCTGACTTTC.

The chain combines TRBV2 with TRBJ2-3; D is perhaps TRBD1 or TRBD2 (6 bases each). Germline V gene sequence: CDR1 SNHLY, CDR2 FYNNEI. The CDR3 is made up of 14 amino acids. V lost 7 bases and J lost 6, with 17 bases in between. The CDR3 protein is CASTGGDLTDTQYF. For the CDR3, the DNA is TGTGCCAGCACCGGGGGCGACCTCACGGATACGCAGTATTTT.

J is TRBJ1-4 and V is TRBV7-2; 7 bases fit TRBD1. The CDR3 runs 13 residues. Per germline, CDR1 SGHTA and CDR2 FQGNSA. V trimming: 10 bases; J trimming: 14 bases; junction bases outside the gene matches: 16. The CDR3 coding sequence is TGTGCCACTCCGGGACAGTATAATGAAGGGCTGTTTTTT. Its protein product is CATPGQYNEGLFF.

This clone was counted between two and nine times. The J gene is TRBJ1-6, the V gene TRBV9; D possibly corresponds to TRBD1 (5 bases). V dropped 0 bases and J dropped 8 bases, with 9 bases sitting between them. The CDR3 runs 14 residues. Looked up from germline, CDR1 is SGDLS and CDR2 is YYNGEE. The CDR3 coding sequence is TGTGCCAGCAGCGTAGCCAGGGAGTATTCACCCCTCCACTTT. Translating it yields CASSVAREYSPLHF.

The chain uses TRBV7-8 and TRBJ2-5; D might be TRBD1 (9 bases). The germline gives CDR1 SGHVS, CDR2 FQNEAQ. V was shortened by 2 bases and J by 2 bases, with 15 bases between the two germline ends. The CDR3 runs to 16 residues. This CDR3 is CASSLREGQGQETQYF. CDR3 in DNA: TGTGCCAGCAGCTTACGGGAGGGACAGGGTCAAGAGACCCAGTACTTC.

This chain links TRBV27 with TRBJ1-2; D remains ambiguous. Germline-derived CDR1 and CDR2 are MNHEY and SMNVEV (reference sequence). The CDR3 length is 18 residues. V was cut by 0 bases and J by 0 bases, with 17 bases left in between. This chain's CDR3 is CASSLSPPGTNPNYGYTF. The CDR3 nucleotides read TGTGCCAGCAGTTTATCTCCCCCAGGCACTAATCCTAACTATGGCTACACCTTC.

The CDR3 loop reads CASSPGQGRRADTQYF. The CDR3 coding sequence is TGTGCCAGCTCACCCGGACAGGGGAGGAGAGCAGATACGCAGTATTTT. This chain joins TRBV18 and TRBJ2-3; 9 nucleotides align to TRBD1. V lost 3 bases to trimming and J lost 4 bases; unmatched junction nucleotides: 8. The CDR3 is 16 amino acids. CDR1 and CDR2 (germline): KGHSH, LQKENI.

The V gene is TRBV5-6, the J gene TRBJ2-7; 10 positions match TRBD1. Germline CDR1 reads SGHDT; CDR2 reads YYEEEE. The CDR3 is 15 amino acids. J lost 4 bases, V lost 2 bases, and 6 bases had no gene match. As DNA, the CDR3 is TGTGCCAGCAGCTTAAACCCGGGACAGGGGTACGAGCAGTACTTC. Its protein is CASSLNPGQGYEQYF.

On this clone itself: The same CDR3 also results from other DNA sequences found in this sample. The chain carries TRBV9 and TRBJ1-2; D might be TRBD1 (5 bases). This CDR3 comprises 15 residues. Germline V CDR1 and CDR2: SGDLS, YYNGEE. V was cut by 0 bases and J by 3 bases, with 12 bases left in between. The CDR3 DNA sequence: TGTGCCAGCAGCGTAGCTCCGGGAGGGGACTATGGCTACACCTTC. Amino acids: CASSVAPGGDYGYTF. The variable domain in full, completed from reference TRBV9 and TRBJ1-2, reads DSGVTQTPKHLITATGQRVTLRCSPRSGDLSVYWYQQSLDQGLQFLIQYYNGEERAKGNILERFSAQQFPDLHSELNLSSLELGDSALYFCASSVAPGGDYGYTFGSGTRLTVV.

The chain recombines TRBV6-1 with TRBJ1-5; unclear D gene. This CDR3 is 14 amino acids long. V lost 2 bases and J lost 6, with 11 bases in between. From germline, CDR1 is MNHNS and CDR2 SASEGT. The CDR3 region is CASSENWEGQPQHF. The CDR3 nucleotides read TGTGCCAGCAGTGAAAACTGGGAGGGTCAGCCCCAGCATTTT.

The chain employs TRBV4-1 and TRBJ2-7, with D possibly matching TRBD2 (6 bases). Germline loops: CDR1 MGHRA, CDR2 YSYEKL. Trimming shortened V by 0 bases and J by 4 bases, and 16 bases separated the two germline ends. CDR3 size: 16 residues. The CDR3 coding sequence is TGCGCCAGCAGCCAAGAGGGTAGCGGTGAGGGGTACGAGCAGTACTTC. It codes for CASSQEGSGEGYEQYF.

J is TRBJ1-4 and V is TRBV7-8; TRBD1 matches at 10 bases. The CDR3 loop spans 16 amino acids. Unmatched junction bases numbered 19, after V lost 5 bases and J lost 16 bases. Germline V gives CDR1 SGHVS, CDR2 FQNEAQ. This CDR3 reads CASSHSGDRGLGQKFF. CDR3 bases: TGTGCCAGCAGCCACTCGGGGGACAGGGGACTGGGGCAAAAGTTTTTT.

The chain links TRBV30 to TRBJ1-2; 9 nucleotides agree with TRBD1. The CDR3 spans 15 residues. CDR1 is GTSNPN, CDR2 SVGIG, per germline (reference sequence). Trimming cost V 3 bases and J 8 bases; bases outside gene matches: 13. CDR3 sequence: CAWSELDPGQGGYTF. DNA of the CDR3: TGTGCCTGGAGCGAGTTAGATCCGGGACAGGGCGGCTACACCTTC.